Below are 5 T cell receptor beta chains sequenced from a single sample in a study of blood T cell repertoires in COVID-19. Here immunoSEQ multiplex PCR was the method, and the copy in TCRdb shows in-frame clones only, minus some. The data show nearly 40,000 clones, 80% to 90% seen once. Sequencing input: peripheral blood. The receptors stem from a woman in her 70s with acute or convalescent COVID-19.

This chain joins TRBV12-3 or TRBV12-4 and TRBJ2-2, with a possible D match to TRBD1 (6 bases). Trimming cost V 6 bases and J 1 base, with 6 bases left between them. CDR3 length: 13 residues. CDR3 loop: CASRGQNTGELFF. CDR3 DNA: TGTGCCAGCAGGGGACAGAACACCGGGGAGCTGTTTTTT.

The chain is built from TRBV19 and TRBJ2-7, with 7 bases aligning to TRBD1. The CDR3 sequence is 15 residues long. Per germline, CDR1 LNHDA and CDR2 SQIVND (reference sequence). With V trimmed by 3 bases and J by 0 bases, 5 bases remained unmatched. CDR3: CASSIGDSPSYEQYV. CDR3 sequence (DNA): TGTGCCAGTAGTATTGGGGACAGTCCCTCCTACGAGCAGTACGTC.

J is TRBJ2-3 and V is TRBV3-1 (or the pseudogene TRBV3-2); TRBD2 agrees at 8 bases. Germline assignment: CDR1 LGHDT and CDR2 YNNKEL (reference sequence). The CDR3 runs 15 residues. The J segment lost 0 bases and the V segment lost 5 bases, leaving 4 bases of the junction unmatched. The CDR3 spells CASSETSGSTDTQYF. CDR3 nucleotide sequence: TGTGCCAGCAGCGAAACTAGCGGAAGCACAGATACGCAGTATTTT.

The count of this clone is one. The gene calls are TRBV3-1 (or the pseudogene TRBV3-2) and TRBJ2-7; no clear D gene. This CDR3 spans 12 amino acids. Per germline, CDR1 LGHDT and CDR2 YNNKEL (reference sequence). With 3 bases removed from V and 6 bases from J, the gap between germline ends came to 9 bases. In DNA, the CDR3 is TGTGCCAGCAGCCATGTTGGCGGCGAGCAGTACGTC. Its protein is CASSHVGGEQYV.

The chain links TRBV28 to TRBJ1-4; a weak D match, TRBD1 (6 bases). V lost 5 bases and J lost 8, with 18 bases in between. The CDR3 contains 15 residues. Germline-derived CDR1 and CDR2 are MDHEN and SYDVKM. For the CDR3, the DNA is TGTGCCAGCAGTCCACCCAGGGGACGACAGGAAAAACTGTTTTTT. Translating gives CASSPPRGRQEKLFF.